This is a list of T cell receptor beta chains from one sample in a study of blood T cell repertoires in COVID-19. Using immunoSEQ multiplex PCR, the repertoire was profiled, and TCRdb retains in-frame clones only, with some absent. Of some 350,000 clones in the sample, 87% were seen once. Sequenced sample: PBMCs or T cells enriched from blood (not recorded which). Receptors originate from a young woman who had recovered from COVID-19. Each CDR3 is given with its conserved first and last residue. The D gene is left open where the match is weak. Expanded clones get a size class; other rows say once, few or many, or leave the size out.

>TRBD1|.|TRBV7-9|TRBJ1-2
TGTGCCAGCAGTGGAATGGGGTTGACAGGGCCTAGTGACCTCTATGGCTACACCTTC
CASSGMGLTGPSDLYGYTF
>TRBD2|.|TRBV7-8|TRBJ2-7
TGTGCCAGCAGCTTATGGGGGGGCTCCTACGAGCAGTACTTC
CASSLWGGSYEQYF
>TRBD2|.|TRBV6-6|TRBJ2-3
TGTGCCAGCAGTCCTAGCGGGAGACGCACAGATACGCAGTATTTT
CASSPSGRRTDTQYF
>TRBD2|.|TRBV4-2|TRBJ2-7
TGTGCCAGCAGCCAAGATCCCGCGGGGGGCGCTTACGAGCAGTACTTC
CASSQDPAGGAYEQYF
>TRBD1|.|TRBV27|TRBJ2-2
TGTGCCAGCAGTTTGGGGGGACAGGCTAGGGAGCTGTTTTTT
CASSLGGQARELFF
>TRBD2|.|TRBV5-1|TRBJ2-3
TGCGCCAGCAGCTTGGAAGGTCGGCGGGAGGGAGATACGCAGTATTTT
CASSLEGRREGDTQYF
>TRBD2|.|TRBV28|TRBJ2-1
TGTGCCAGCAGCCCAACAATAGCGGGGGCTACCTTCCCGAGCTCCTACAATGAGCAGTTCTTC
CASSPTIAGATFPSSYNEQFF
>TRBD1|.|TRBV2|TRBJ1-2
TGTGCCAGCAGCAGGGACAGCAACTATGGCTACACCTTC
CASSRDSNYGYTF
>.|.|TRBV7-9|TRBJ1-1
TGTGCCAGCAGCTATCCGGGAAACACTGAAGCTTTCTTT
CASSYPGNTEAFF
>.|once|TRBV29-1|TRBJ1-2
TGCAGCGGAGGGGAGGGAGACTATGGCTACACCTTC
CSGGEGDYGYTF
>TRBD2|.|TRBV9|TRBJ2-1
TGTGCCAGCAGCATGAGCGGGGGAGCCTACAATGAGCAGTTCTTC
CASSMSGGAYNEQFF
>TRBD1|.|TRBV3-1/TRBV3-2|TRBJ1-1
TGTGCCAGCAGCCGGCTTTCGACAGGGCGGACTGAAGCTTTCTTT
CASSRLSTGRTEAFF
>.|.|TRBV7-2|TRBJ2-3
TGTGCCAGCAGCACGACAGGGACTAGCACAGATACGCAGTATTTT
CASSTTGTSTDTQYF
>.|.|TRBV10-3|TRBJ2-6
TGTGCCATCAGTGAGTCGGGGGGGCGCGACGGGGCCAACGTCCTGACTTTC
CAISESGGRDGANVLTF
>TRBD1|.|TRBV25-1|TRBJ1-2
TGTGCCAGCAGTGAAAGACAGGGGTATGGCTACACCTTC
CASSERQGYGYTF
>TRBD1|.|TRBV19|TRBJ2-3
TGTGCCAGTCAACGGGCGGGGACAGGGGGCGCAGATACGCAGTATTTT
CASQRAGTGGADTQYF
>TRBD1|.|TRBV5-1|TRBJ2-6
TGCGCCAGCAGCTTTAATGCGGCAGGGGGCTTTTCTGGGGCCAACGTCCTGACTTTC
CASSFNAAGGFSGANVLTF
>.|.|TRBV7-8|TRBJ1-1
TGTGCCAGCAGCTTACCGGTGAACACTGAAGCTTTCTTT
CASSLPVNTEAFF
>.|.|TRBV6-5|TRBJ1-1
TGTGCCAGCAGTTACTCAGCTTACACTGAAGCTTTCTTT
CASSYSAYTEAFF
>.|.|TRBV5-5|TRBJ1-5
TGTGCCAGCAGCTGGGAAGGGGGCAATCAGCCCCAGCATTTT
CASSWEGGNQPQHF
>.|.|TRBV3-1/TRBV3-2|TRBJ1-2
TGTGCCAGCAGCCAAGAGGTACGGACAGTAACTAATGGCTACACCTTC
CASSQEVRTVTNGYTF
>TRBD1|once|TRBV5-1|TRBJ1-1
TGCGCCAGCAGCACTTTGACAGGGGTGCACACTGAAGCTTTCTTT
CASSTLTGVHTEAFF